This T cell receptor (beta chain) was captured in a study of T cells after yellow fever vaccination. Study-wide results and caveats: On re-exposure, the response was weaker but peaked faster, at day 5 versus 15. A limited proportion of clonotypes was detected within both the CD4 and CD8 compartments. Post-booster repertoires contained most primary-vaccination clones again (approximately 97% CD4, around 89% CD8).

This CDR3 contains 17 residues. Trimming cost V 6 bases and J 5 bases; bases outside gene matches: 13. From germline, CDR1 is SNHLY and CDR2 FYNNEI. This clonotype was seen many times. Its antigen is still unknown. Universal primer sites and UMIs were introduced during 5'RACE template-switching synthesis of TCR cDNA. TCRdb re-derived calls from the 5' RACE reads in MiXCR, one entry per CDR3 protein. The data hold fewer than 400,000 distinct CDR3 sequences, with roughly 6.1% observed a single time. Sequenced here: PBMCs, sampled 5 days after the yellow fever booster vaccination. This chain links TRBV2 with TRBJ2-2, with 9 bases aligning to TRBD2. The clonotype originates from a man aged 25 to 40 who received the YFV17D yellow fever vaccine. The CDR3 nucleotides read TGTGCCAGCAGCCCCGCTCCCGGACTAGCGAGGACCGGGGAGCTGTTTTTT. Translating gives CASSPAPGLARTGELFF.